Described below is a single TCR beta chain sequence and its context. Its cognate antigen is unknown. The data stem from a study of shared clonotypes between healthy human individuals. Broader study findings: Sharing across four donors was seen in around 5.1% of naive CD4 clonotypes. The generation probabilities recorded for non-shared clonotypes fell below those of clonotypes shared by all four donors.

Those who donated, Caucasian adults without exception, all lived in Nashville, Tennessee. CD4+ cells yielded CD45RA+ naive and CD45RA-negative memory subsets. The CDR3 is 12 amino acids. The V segment lost 8 bases and the J segment 6 bases; nucleotides outside the gene matches: 2. CDR1 and CDR2 from the germline V gene are SNHLY and FYNNEI. Sequenced by immunoSEQ multiplex PCR; TCRdb stores in-frame clones only, minus some. The sample holds around 510,000 clones, approximately 95% seen once. The source is a woman aged 25 to 39 in good health. The chain employs TRBV2 and TRBJ2-1; 9 bases map to TRBD2. Sequenced sample: naive CD4+ T cells sorted from blood. Subset in this sample: CD45RA+ positively selected. CDR3 in amino acids: CASAGGSNEQFF. In DNA form, the CDR3 reads TGTGCCAGCGCGGGAGGGAGCAATGAGCAGTTCTTC.